Ten or more counts support the clone carrying this T cell receptor beta chain. This sample is part of a study of human T cells and chemical hapten exposure. Stated time point: patch test 1, 2 weeks after DPC sensitization. The treatment was: therapeutic diphenylcyclopropenone sensitization with weekly scalp DPC. Each CDR3 protein is one row after TCRdb ran MiXCR on the RACE reads. The sample includes more than 80,000 distinct CDR3 sequences, over 6% of them seen just once. Trimming pared 0 bases from V and 6 bases from J, leaving 4 bases between. Per the germline V gene, CDR1 is DFQATT and CDR2 is SNEGSKA (reference sequence). This CDR3 is 11 amino acids long.

The chain employs TRBV20-1 and TRBJ2-3; D is unclear. The source was whole blood, collected in connection with sensitization to the hapten diphenylcyclopropenone (DPC). The TCR was taken from a woman aged 25 to 39 with alopecia areata. Some clones in this sample may be carry-over from other donors' samples. CDR3 in amino acids: CSARESDTQYF. CDR3 nucleotide sequence: TGCAGTGCTAGAGAATCTGATACGCAGTATTTT.